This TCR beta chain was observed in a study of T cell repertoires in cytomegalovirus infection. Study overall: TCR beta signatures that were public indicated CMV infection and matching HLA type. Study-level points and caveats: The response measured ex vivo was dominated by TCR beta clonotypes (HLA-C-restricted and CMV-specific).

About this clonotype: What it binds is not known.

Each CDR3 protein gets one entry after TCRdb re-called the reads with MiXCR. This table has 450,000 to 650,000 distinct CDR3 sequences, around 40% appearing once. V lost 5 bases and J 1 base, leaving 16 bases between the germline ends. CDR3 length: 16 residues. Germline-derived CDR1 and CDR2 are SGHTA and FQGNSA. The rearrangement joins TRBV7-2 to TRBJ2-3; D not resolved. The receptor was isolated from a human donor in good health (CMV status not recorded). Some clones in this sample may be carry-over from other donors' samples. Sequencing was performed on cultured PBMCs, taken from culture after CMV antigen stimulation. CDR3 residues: CASSPRPYLGTDTQYF. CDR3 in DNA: TGTGCCAGCAGCCCGAGGCCCTATCTGGGCACAGATACGCAGTATTTT.